This T cell receptor (beta chain) was captured by sequencing in a study of T cell repertoires in aging, cancer and after chemotherapy. Regarding the study as a whole: Loss of evenness, beyond lost richness, contributed to age-related TCR diversity decline in cancer patients.

Of note for this clonotype: Its specificity is not known.

TCR beta rearrangements were amplified from peripheral blood genomic DNA. The germline V and J ends were trimmed by 3 bases and 10 bases, with 16 bases remaining between them. This CDR3 has 14 residues. Germline values: CDR1 GTSNPN, CDR2 SVGIG (reference sequence). Rearranged V-D-J TRB sequences were amplified with a mixed TRB-A/B primer pool. TCRdb re-called the multiplex PCR reads through MiXCR, storing one row per CDR3 protein. The sample yields around 20,000 distinct CDR3 sequences, about 37% seen once. Sequenced sample: blood. This chain links TRBV30 with TRBJ1-6; no definite D call. The receptor comes from a human donor with a solid tumor. In nucleotides, the CDR3 is TGTGCCTGGAGCCCCCCAGTCGGGAGGTCACCCCTCCACTTT. Encoded protein: CAWSPPVGRSPLHF.